This is a list of T cell receptor beta chains from one sample in a study of cytomegalovirus exposure and HLA in healthy donors. Measured with immunoSEQ multiplex PCR; TCRdb has only the in-frame clones, and not every one. The sample contains about 130,000 clones, roughly 70% of which appear only once. The sample comprised PBMCs. Receptors were obtained from a man aged 25-45 years in good health and CMV-seronegative. The CDR3 runs from the conserved cysteine through the conserved F or W. Fields, in order: CDR3 DNA, CDR3 protein, clone size, CDR3 length, D gene, V gene, J gene. D genes are given only for firm matches. Some rows mark clone size as missing; the rest say once, few, many or name a class of expanded clone.

CDR3nt: TGTGCCAGCAGCCAAGAAGGGCAGGGTGGATCCTACGAGCAGTACTTC
CDR3aa: CASSQEGQGGSYEQYF
abundance: -
len: 16
d_gene: -
v_gene: TRBV4-2
j_gene: TRBJ2-7

CDR3nt: TGTGCCAGCAGCTTGGTATCGACAGGGGGTAGCAATGAGCAGTTCTTC
CDR3aa: CASSLVSTGGSNEQFF
abundance: -
len: 16
d_gene: TRBD1
v_gene: TRBV5-6
j_gene: TRBJ2-1

CDR3nt: TGTGCCTGGAGTGAGGGCGGCAGGGCTAGCAATCAGCCCCAGCATTTT
CDR3aa: CAWSEGGRASNQPQHF
abundance: -
len: 16
d_gene: -
v_gene: TRBV30
j_gene: TRBJ1-5

CDR3nt: TGTGCCAGCAGTATTCCCAGGGTTCGGAATTCACCCCTCCACTTT
CDR3aa: CASSIPRVRNSPLHF
abundance: few
len: 15
d_gene: -
v_gene: TRBV28
j_gene: TRBJ1-6

CDR3nt: TGTGCCAGCAGCTCCCTCCGCACAGATACGCAGTATTTT
CDR3aa: CASSSLRTDTQYF
abundance: -
len: 13
d_gene: -
v_gene: TRBV11-3
j_gene: TRBJ2-3

CDR3nt: TGTGCCAGCAGTTACTCGTCAGATCCCCCCCAGGGCGGGACTTTCTTT
CDR3aa: CASSYSSDPPQGGTFF
abundance: -
len: 16
d_gene: -
v_gene: TRBV6-5
j_gene: TRBJ1-1

CDR3nt: TGTGCCAGCCGGGTCGCAAGCGGATACGAGCAGTACTTC
CDR3aa: CASRVASGYEQYF
abundance: few
len: 13
d_gene: -
v_gene: TRBV27
j_gene: TRBJ2-7

CDR3nt: TGTGCCAGCAGTGAGGGGGCAGGGCAGTATTTT
CDR3aa: CASSEGAGQYF
abundance: -
len: 11
d_gene: -
v_gene: TRBV6-1
j_gene: TRBJ2-3

CDR3nt: TGTGCCAGCAGCTATGGGGACAGATCTAACTATGGCTACACCTTC
CDR3aa: CASSYGDRSNYGYTF
abundance: -
len: 15
d_gene: TRBD1
v_gene: TRBV28
j_gene: TRBJ1-2

CDR3nt: TGTGCCAGCAGTCCGGGACACTTCTCTGGAAACACCATATATTTT
CDR3aa: CASSPGHFSGNTIYF
abundance: -
len: 15
d_gene: -
v_gene: TRBV14
j_gene: TRBJ1-3

CDR3nt: TGCGCCAGCAGCTTCGGGACAGGGGGTAATGAAAAACTGTTTTTT
CDR3aa: CASSFGTGGNEKLFF
abundance: once
len: 15
d_gene: TRBD1
v_gene: TRBV5-1
j_gene: TRBJ1-4

CDR3nt: TGTGCCAGCAACCGGGGTGTGGGAGAGACCCAGTACTTC
CDR3aa: CASNRGVGETQYF
abundance: -
len: 13
d_gene: -
v_gene: TRBV6-6
j_gene: TRBJ2-5

CDR3nt: TGCGCCAGCAGCCAAGAAGGAGGGCAGGGGGCAAATGAGCAGTTCTTC
CDR3aa: CASSQEGGQGANEQFF
abundance: -
len: 16
d_gene: TRBD1
v_gene: TRBV4-3
j_gene: TRBJ2-1

CDR3nt: TGTGCCAGCAGCCCGGGACTAGTGTATTATTCCTACGAGCAGTACTTC
CDR3aa: CASSPGLVYYSYEQYF
abundance: -
len: 16
d_gene: TRBD2
v_gene: TRBV4-2
j_gene: TRBJ2-7

CDR3nt: TGCGCCAGCAGCGTGACAGGGCGTTCTAATGAAAAACTGTTTTTT
CDR3aa: CASSVTGRSNEKLFF
abundance: -
len: 15
d_gene: TRBD1
v_gene: TRBV5-1
j_gene: TRBJ1-4

CDR3nt: TGTGCCAGCAGTCGTCTAGCAAACTCCTACGAGCAGTACTTC
CDR3aa: CASSRLANSYEQYF
abundance: -
len: 14
d_gene: -
v_gene: TRBV28
j_gene: TRBJ2-7

CDR3nt: TGTGCCAGCAGCTTAGGACAGGGGGCACCCGGTGAGCAGTTCTTC
CDR3aa: CASSLGQGAPGEQFF
abundance: once
len: 15
d_gene: TRBD1
v_gene: TRBV5-6
j_gene: TRBJ2-1

CDR3nt: TGTGCCAGCAGTCTGGATGGCAGGATGAACACTGAAGCTTTCTTT
CDR3aa: CASSLDGRMNTEAFF
abundance: -
len: 15
d_gene: -
v_gene: TRBV6-5
j_gene: TRBJ1-1

CDR3nt: TGTGCCAGCAGCGATCGACAGGGCCGCTCCGTCTACGAGCAGTACTTC
CDR3aa: CASSDRQGRSVYEQYF
abundance: -
len: 16
d_gene: TRBD1
v_gene: TRBV7-9
j_gene: TRBJ2-7

CDR3nt: TGTGCCCAAAGTGGGGTAGGGGGAAGGAACACTGAAGCTTTCTTT
CDR3aa: CAQSGVGGRNTEAFF
abundance: -
len: 15
d_gene: -
v_gene: TRBV30
j_gene: TRBJ1-1

CDR3nt: TGTGCCAGCAGTGAAGGTTCCGTCGAGCAGTACTTC
CDR3aa: CASSEGSVEQYF
abundance: once
len: 12
d_gene: -
v_gene: TRBV2
j_gene: TRBJ2-7

CDR3nt: TGTGCCAGTAGTCCAGAGCGCTACTATGGCTACACCTTC
CDR3aa: CASSPERYYGYTF
abundance: once
len: 13
d_gene: -
v_gene: TRBV19
j_gene: TRBJ1-2

CDR3nt: TGTGCCAGCAGCCCGGGGGGGGTAGCTCATAGCACAGATACGCAGTATTTT
CDR3aa: CASSPGGVAHSTDTQYF
abundance: -
len: 17
d_gene: TRBD2
v_gene: TRBV4-2
j_gene: TRBJ2-3

CDR3nt: TGTGCCTGGAGTCCTACCTGGGGACAGGGGGTCTCTTCACCCCTCCACTTT
CDR3aa: CAWSPTWGQGVSSPLHF
abundance: -
len: 17
d_gene: TRBD1
v_gene: TRBV30
j_gene: TRBJ1-6

CDR3nt: TGCGCCAGCAGCTCGGCCGGGACATCTCGGGCCGGAAACACCATATATTTT
CDR3aa: CASSSAGTSRAGNTIYF
abundance: once
len: 17
d_gene: -
v_gene: TRBV5-1
j_gene: TRBJ1-3

CDR3nt: TGTGCCAGCAGCTTCCAAGCGGGAGTCGCGGAGGAGACCCAGTACTTC
CDR3aa: CASSFQAGVAEETQYF
abundance: -
len: 16
d_gene: TRBD2
v_gene: TRBV13
j_gene: TRBJ2-5

CDR3nt: TGCGCCAGCAGCTTGGGACAGCTAAGCTCTGGAAACACCATATATTTT
CDR3aa: CASSLGQLSSGNTIYF
abundance: few
len: 16
d_gene: -
v_gene: TRBV5-1
j_gene: TRBJ1-3

CDR3nt: TGTGCCAGCAGCTTATCTGGACAGCAATTCACAGATACGCAGTATTTT
CDR3aa: CASSLSGQQFTDTQYF
abundance: -
len: 16
d_gene: -
v_gene: TRBV7-3
j_gene: TRBJ2-3

CDR3nt: TGTGCCAGCAGTCCGGGACACCTTGGGGGAACTGAAGCTTTCTTT
CDR3aa: CASSPGHLGGTEAFF
abundance: -
len: 15
d_gene: -
v_gene: TRBV5-4
j_gene: TRBJ1-1

CDR3nt: TGCAGCGTCAGACAGGCAAGCTCCTACGAGCAGTACTTC
CDR3aa: CSVRQASSYEQYF
abundance: -
len: 13
d_gene: -
v_gene: TRBV29-1
j_gene: TRBJ2-7

CDR3nt: TGCAGCGTTGAAGGGGAGGGCAAAAACATTCAGTACTTC
CDR3aa: CSVEGEGKNIQYF
abundance: -
len: 13
d_gene: TRBD2
v_gene: TRBV29-1
j_gene: TRBJ2-4

CDR3nt: TGTGCCAGCAGCCCCCAACAGGGAAGGAGAGAGACCCAGTACTTC
CDR3aa: CASSPQQGRRETQYF
abundance: -
len: 15
d_gene: -
v_gene: TRBV7-9
j_gene: TRBJ2-5

CDR3nt: TGTGCCAGCAGTAGGGACTCACCCAAAAACATTCAGTACTTC
CDR3aa: CASSRDSPKNIQYF
abundance: once
len: 14
d_gene: -
v_gene: TRBV7-9
j_gene: TRBJ2-4

CDR3nt: TGCGCCAGCAGCTTATCAGGGGTGGATACGCAGTATTTT
CDR3aa: CASSLSGVDTQYF
abundance: once
len: 13
d_gene: -
v_gene: TRBV5-1
j_gene: TRBJ2-3

CDR3nt: TGTGCCAGCAGTGCCGCGACCAGGGGGCCAATTCAATTCTATGGCTACACCTTC
CDR3aa: CASSAATRGPIQFYGYTF
abundance: few
len: 18
d_gene: TRBD1
v_gene: TRBV7-9
j_gene: TRBJ1-2

CDR3nt: TGTGCCTCCCAGGGGGACAGTGGAAACACCATATATTTT
CDR3aa: CASQGDSGNTIYF
abundance: -
len: 13
d_gene: TRBD1
v_gene: TRBV9
j_gene: TRBJ1-3

CDR3nt: TGTGCCAGCAGCTCCCAAAGGAGGGGGGGCACTGAAGCTTTCTTT
CDR3aa: CASSSQRRGGTEAFF
abundance: -
len: 15
d_gene: -
v_gene: TRBV7-8
j_gene: TRBJ1-1

CDR3nt: TGTGCCAGCAGCCATGACAGGGGGACCCAGTACTTC
CDR3aa: CASSHDRGTQYF
abundance: -
len: 12
d_gene: TRBD1
v_gene: TRBV7-6
j_gene: TRBJ2-5

CDR3nt: TGTGCCAGCAGCTTGTACTCGGGGGAAAAACTGTTTTTT
CDR3aa: CASSLYSGEKLFF
abundance: -
len: 13
d_gene: -
v_gene: TRBV5-4
j_gene: TRBJ1-4

CDR3nt: TGTGCCAGCAGCCAAGAGCTAGCGGGAGGACTCTCCTACAATGAGCAGTTCTTC
CDR3aa: CASSQELAGGLSYNEQFF
abundance: -
len: 18
d_gene: TRBD2
v_gene: TRBV4-2
j_gene: TRBJ2-1

CDR3nt: TGTGCCAGCAGTGAGCAGGATACGCAGTATTTT
CDR3aa: CASSEQDTQYF
abundance: -
len: 11
d_gene: -
v_gene: TRBV6-1
j_gene: TRBJ2-3

CDR3nt: TGTGCCAGCAGCTTTCCCGACATATCTGAGCAGTTCTTC
CDR3aa: CASSFPDISEQFF
abundance: few
len: 13
d_gene: -
v_gene: TRBV7-6
j_gene: TRBJ2-1

CDR3nt: TGTGCCAGCAGCCGGGAGAGGACAGGGATTTTCTACGAGCAGTACTTC
CDR3aa: CASSRERTGIFYEQYF
abundance: -
len: 16
d_gene: TRBD1
v_gene: TRBV14
j_gene: TRBJ2-7

CDR3nt: TGTGCCAGCAGCTTTAACCTAGCGGAGATCACAGATACGCAGTATTTT
CDR3aa: CASSFNLAEITDTQYF
abundance: -
len: 16
d_gene: TRBD2
v_gene: TRBV5-6
j_gene: TRBJ2-3

CDR3nt: TGTGCCAGCACCCCCCGCACAGGCAAAGCCTACGAGCAGTACTTC
CDR3aa: CASTPRTGKAYEQYF
abundance: -
len: 15
d_gene: -
v_gene: TRBV7-8
j_gene: TRBJ2-7

CDR3nt: TGCGCCAGCAGCTTGGCCGGGACTAAAGAGACCCAGTACTTC
CDR3aa: CASSLAGTKETQYF
abundance: -
len: 14
d_gene: TRBD2
v_gene: TRBV5-1
j_gene: TRBJ2-5

CDR3nt: TGCGCCAGCAGCTCCCGGCGGGGGACAGGGGGCAGCTACGAGCAGTACTTC
CDR3aa: CASSSRRGTGGSYEQYF
abundance: -
len: 17
d_gene: TRBD1
v_gene: TRBV5-1
j_gene: TRBJ2-7

CDR3nt: TGTGCCAGCAGCCCGGGGACAGGGAAAAAAAACATTCAGTACTTC
CDR3aa: CASSPGTGKKNIQYF
abundance: -
len: 15
d_gene: TRBD1
v_gene: TRBV7-3
j_gene: TRBJ2-4

CDR3nt: TGTGCCAGCACCCCGCGCGAGCAGTACTTC
CDR3aa: CASTPREQYF
abundance: -
len: 10
d_gene: -
v_gene: TRBV27
j_gene: TRBJ2-7

CDR3nt: TGTGCCAGCAGCCAAGATCCGGGCAGGGCCTACGAGCAGTACTTC
CDR3aa: CASSQDPGRAYEQYF
abundance: -
len: 15
d_gene: -
v_gene: TRBV4-2
j_gene: TRBJ2-7

CDR3nt: TGTGCCAGCAGTGAAGCGTCGGGCAGGGGAAGAAGCTATGGCTACACCTTC
CDR3aa: CASSEASGRGRSYGYTF
abundance: -
len: 17
d_gene: -
v_gene: TRBV2
j_gene: TRBJ1-2

CDR3nt: TGTGCCATCAGCCAGGGGTTGGCTAATGAAAAACTGTTTTTT
CDR3aa: CAISQGLANEKLFF
abundance: -
len: 14
d_gene: -
v_gene: TRBV10-3
j_gene: TRBJ1-4

CDR3nt: TGTGCCAGCTCACCCGGGAGGCCCGAGGAGACCCAGTACTTC
CDR3aa: CASSPGRPEETQYF
abundance: -
len: 14
d_gene: TRBD2
v_gene: TRBV18
j_gene: TRBJ2-5